The 32 T cell receptor beta chains in this list originate from one sample, sequenced in a study. TCRdb re-derived calls from the RT-PCR reads in MiXCR, one entry per CDR3 protein. The data contain about 680,000 distinct CDR3 sequences, 11% to 15% of them singletons. Sequenced sample: memory CD4+ T cells from blood. The source of these receptors is a female donor in good health, serving as a healthy control.

CDR3 protein: CASSSWGDAYEQYF. The CDR3 DNA sequence: TGTGCCAGCAGCTCCTGGGGGGACGCCTACGAGCAGTACTTC. This chain uses TRBV7-2 with TRBJ2-7; possibly TRBD2 for D (6 bases). The CDR3 sequence is 14 residues long. V shed 4 bases and J shed 2 bases, with 12 bases lying between them. The V gene's germline CDR1 is SGHTA and CDR2 FQGNSA.

In its sample, this clonotype was seen many times. The V and J genes are TRBV27 and TRBJ1-5; no definite D call. V dropped 2 bases and J dropped 0 bases, with 11 bases sitting between them. This CDR3 is 16 amino acids long. CDR1 and CDR2 from the germline V gene are MNHEY and SMNVEV (reference sequence). Here the CDR3 reads CASSLRADYSNQPQHF. The CDR3 DNA is TGTGCCAGCAGTTTAAGGGCCGACTATAGCAATCAGCCCCAGCATTTT.

The chain uses TRBV5-1 and TRBJ2-7, with D possibly matching TRBD2 (6 bases). Trimming removed 2 bases at V and 7 bases at J, with 13 bases between. From germline, CDR1 is SGHRS and CDR2 YFSETQ. This CDR3 spans 13 amino acids. The CDR3 bases are TGCGCCAGCAGCTTAAAGACTGGAGGGGAGCAGTACTTC. Protein sequence: CASSLKTGGEQYF.

V is TRBV28 and J is TRBJ2-3; 11 nucleotides line up with TRBD2. V was pared by 6 bases and J by 4 bases, with 9 bases of the junction left unmatched. CDR1 and CDR2 (germline): MDHEN, SYDVKM. The CDR3 sequence is 16 residues long. The CDR3 nucleotides read TGTGCCAGCAGCCGGATAGCGGGAGGGCGGTCAGATACGCAGTATTTT. This codes for CASSRIAGGRSDTQYF.

This clonotype was detected only a few times. The V call is TRBV7-7, the J call TRBJ1-1, with unresolved D. This CDR3 spans 13 amino acids. V lost 5 bases, J lost 2 bases, and 9 bases lay in between. In germline, CDR1 is SSHAT, CDR2 FNYEAQ (reference sequence). The CDR3 loop is CASSLDHNTEAFF. The CDR3, as DNA: TGTGCCAGCAGCCTCGACCATAACACTGAAGCTTTCTTT.

There are many counts of this clonotype. The chain joins TRBV10-3 to TRBJ2-5; D might be TRBD1 or TRBD2, each matching 6 bases. Germline CDR1 and CDR2: ENHRY and SYGVKD. Trimming took 2 bases from V and 1 from J, leaving 8 bases between them. The CDR3 totals 14 residues. CDR3 coding DNA: TGTGCCATCAGTGAGAGGGGGGCCCAAGAGACCCAGTACTTC. This codes for CAISERGAQETQYF.

This clonotype came up many times. The rearrangement links TRBV12-3 or TRBV12-4 to TRBJ2-7; D uncertain. This CDR3 contains 15 residues. Deletions cut 5 bases from V and 2 bases from J, with 16 bases between. CDR3 sequence reads: CASSKHEILAYEQYF. In nucleotides, the CDR3 is TGTGCCAGCAGTAAGCACGAGATTCTCGCCTACGAGCAGTACTTC.

This clonotype was detected a few times. CDR3 loop: CASGQPLAGSTDTQYF. The CDR3 DNA sequence: TGTGCCAGCGGACAGCCCCTAGCGGGGTCCACAGATACGCAGTATTTT. V usage is TRBV11-2 and J usage is TRBJ2-3, with 9 bases lining up with TRBD2. The CDR3 contains 16 residues. Germline V gene data show CDR1 as SGHAT and CDR2 as FQNNGV. Trimming at V came to 8 bases and at J to 2 bases, leaving 11 bases not matched to a gene.

V and J are TRBV15 and TRBJ1-3; perhaps TRBD1 as D (6 bases). The germline CDR1 and CDR2 sequences are LNHNV and YYDKDF (reference sequence). V was trimmed by 4 bases and J by 3 bases, leaving 16 bases between them. The CDR3 has 16 amino acids. The CDR3 DNA is TGTGCCACCAGCATAGAGCCTACAGGGCTTGGAAACACCATATATTTT. It codes for CATSIEPTGLGNTIYF.

The rearrangement joins TRBV20-1 to TRBJ2-7; D perhaps matches TRBD2 (5 bases). Deletions cut 3 bases from V and 0 bases from J, with 12 bases between. Germline lookup yields CDR1 DFQATT and CDR2 SNEGSKA (reference sequence). The CDR3 is 14 residues long. As DNA, the CDR3 is TGCAGTGCTAGGGCGCTAGCTGACTCCTACGAGCAGTACTTC. Translating gives CSARALADSYEQYF.

The rearrangement joins TRBV18 to TRBJ2-7; 10 bases line up with TRBD1. CDR3 size: 17 residues. The J segment lost 3 bases and the V segment lost 5 bases, leaving 13 bases of the junction unmatched. Germline CDR1 reads KGHSH; CDR2 reads LQKENI. The CDR3 coding sequence is TGTGCCAGCTCAAACTCCCAGCTCCGGGACAGGGGCTACGAGCAGTACTTC. Its translation is CASSNSQLRDRGYEQYF. The full variable domain, in which reference TRBV18 and TRBJ2-7 provide the parts outside the CDR3, is NAGVMQNPRHLVRRRGQEARLRCSPMKGHSHVYWYRQLPEEGLKFMVYLQKENIIDESGMPKERFSAEFPKEGPSILRIQQVVRGDSAAYFCASSNSQLRDRGYEQYFGPGTRLTVT.

This clonotype has a handful of counts. The V call is TRBV4-2, the J call TRBJ2-7; D uncertain. Looked up from germline, CDR1 is LGHNA and CDR2 is YNFKEQ. This CDR3 has 15 residues. Trimming left V 1 base short and J 2 bases short, with 12 bases between. CDR3 DNA sequence: TGTGCCAGCAGCCAAGTAGGCGGAATCACCTACGAGCAGTACTTC. Amino acid sequence: CASSQVGGITYEQYF.

The chain uses TRBV7-9 and TRBJ2-5, with TRBD2 matching over 11 bases. V lost 4 bases to trimming and J lost 2 bases; unmatched junction nucleotides: 6. CDR1 and CDR2 from the germline V gene are SEHNR and FQNEAQ (reference sequence). CDR3 length: 16 amino acids. The DNA for the CDR3 is TGTGCCAGCAGCTCCGTAGCGGGAGGGGGGCAAGAGACCCAGTACTTC. Translation gives CASSSVAGGGQETQYF.

This clonotype was counted once. The V and J genes are TRBV5-4 and TRBJ2-2, with D maybe TRBD1 (7 bases). CDR1 is SGHNT and CDR2 is YYREEE in the germline V gene (reference sequence). This CDR3 spans 17 amino acids. The V end was cut by 1 base, the J end by 1 base, with 14 bases between. CDR3 nucleotide sequence: TGTGCCAGCAGCTTGCCCGGGGGACAGAGGAACACCGGGGAGCTGTTTTTT. It translates to CASSLPGGQRNTGELFF.

This clonotype was recorded at least ten times. The chain carries TRBV4-2 and TRBJ1-2; D perhaps matches TRBD1 (6 bases). Germline V CDR1 and CDR2: LGHNA, YNFKEQ. The V end was cut by 4 bases, the J end by 5 bases, with 14 bases between. This CDR3 is built from 14 residues. The CDR3 DNA reads TGTGCCAGCAGCCTACGACAGGTCGATTATGGCTACACCTTC. Its translation: CASSLRQVDYGYTF.

The V call is TRBV9, the J call TRBJ2-5; 7 bases are a match to TRBD2. The CDR3 sequence is 16 residues long. CDR1 is SGDLS, CDR2 YYNGEE, per germline. V lost 0 bases and J lost 2; bases outside the gene matches: 7. The CDR3 nucleotides are TGTGCCAGCAGCGTAGGGGCGGGAGCGGGACAAGAGACCCAGTACTTC. Protein sequence: CASSVGAGAGQETQYF.

The chain employs TRBV27 and TRBJ2-2; TRBD2 matches at 7 bases. J gave up 7 bases and V 5 bases, and 10 bases lay outside the gene matches. Germline V gene lookup returns CDR1 MNHEY and CDR2 SMNVEV (reference sequence). The CDR3 loop spans 15 amino acids. The CDR3 sequence: CASSHRSGTGGELFF. CDR3 in DNA: TGTGCCAGCAGTCACAGGAGCGGGACTGGCGGGGAGCTGTTTTTT.

This clonotype has at least ten counts. This chain uses TRBV10-3 with TRBJ2-6; D is ambiguous. This CDR3 contains 17 residues. The V gene lost 10 bases and the J gene lost 0 bases, with 19 bases spanning the gap. Germline-derived CDR1 and CDR2 are ENHRY and SYGVKD. The CDR3 loop reads CATAHVGPSSGANVLTF. Written as DNA, the CDR3 is TGTGCCACCGCCCACGTTGGACCTAGCTCTGGGGCCAACGTCCTGACTTTC.

The J gene is TRBJ2-3, the V gene TRBV15; D is unresolved. There are 14 residues in the CDR3. V lost 1 base to trimming and J lost 3 bases, with 8 bases between them. Per germline, CDR1 LNHNV and CDR2 YYDKDF (reference sequence). CDR3 sequence reads: CATSRGGWTDTQYF. CDR3 bases: TGTGCCACCAGCAGAGGGGGATGGACAGATACGCAGTATTTT.

This clonotype occurred many times. The J gene is TRBJ2-5, the V gene TRBV7-2, with D tentatively TRBD1 (6 bases). Germline V gives CDR1 SGHTA, CDR2 FQGNSA. This CDR3 comprises 14 residues. Between the trimmed V and J ends, which lost 7 bases and 5 bases, there was a span of 17 bases. The CDR3 is CASTFRGPGETQYF. CDR3 nucleotides: TGTGCCAGCACCTTCAGGGGCCCCGGGGAGACCCAGTACTTC.

V is TRBV10-2 and J is TRBJ2-2; no firm D call. The V end was cut by 3 bases, the J end by 1 base, with 6 bases between. The germline gives CDR1 WSHSY, CDR2 SAAADI. The CDR3 spans 14 residues. The DNA for the CDR3 is TGCGCCAGCAGTGACACTATGAACACCGGGGAGCTGTTTTTT. This codes for CASSDTMNTGELFF.

The table lists this clonotype with a few counts. The V call is TRBV7-2, the J call TRBJ1-2, with 7 bases identical to TRBD1. Germline values: CDR1 SGHTA, CDR2 FQGNSA. V lost 6 bases and J lost 8; bases outside the gene matches: 9. The CDR3 extends over 13 amino acids. The DNA of the CDR3 is TGTGCCAGCAGTCGCAACAGGGGAGAAGGCTACACCTTC. Its protein is CASSRNRGEGYTF. Looking up the rest from reference TRBV7-2 and TRBJ1-2 gives the full variable domain: GAGVSQSPSNKVTEKGKDVELRCDPISGHTALYWYRQSLGQGLEFLIYFQGNSAPDKSGLPSDRFSAERTGGSVSTLTIQRTQQEDSAVYLCASSRNRGEGYTFGSGTRLTVV.

This clonotype came up many times. The chain has TRBV24-1 and TRBJ2-1; TRBD2 might be the D (5 bases). The V end was cut by 3 bases, the J end by 0 bases, with 17 bases between. Germline values: CDR1 KGHDR, CDR2 SFDVKD. This CDR3 has 18 residues. CDR3 in DNA: TGTGCCACCAGTGATCCGTCGAGGGCGCCGAGCTCCTACAATGAGCAGTTCTTC. It translates to CATSDPSRAPSSYNEQFF.

This clonotype was recorded at least ten times. The chain uses TRBV20-1 and TRBJ1-5; D possibly corresponds to TRBD1 (6 bases). Between the trimmed V and J ends, which lost 1 base and 3 bases, there was a span of 22 bases. Germline V gene sequence: CDR1 DFQATT, CDR2 SNEGSKA (reference sequence). The CDR3 extends over 18 amino acids. CDR3 coding DNA: TGCAGTGCTAGAGGGGGGGCGACAGGAGGCCTAAACAATCAGCCCCAGCATTTT. The encoded protein is CSARGGATGGLNNQPQHF.

This clonotype was recorded at least ten times. The rearrangement uses TRBV24-1 and TRBJ2-3, with D perhaps matching TRBD2 (6 bases). CDR3 length equals 14 residues. Looked up from germline, CDR1 is KGHDR and CDR2 is SFDVKD. Between the trimmed V and J ends, which lost 1 base and 5 bases, there was a span of 9 bases. The DNA of the CDR3 is TGTGCCACCAGTGATTTCCGCGGGGTAGATACGCAGTATTTT. Amino acid sequence: CATSDFRGVDTQYF.

This clonotype was detected ten times or more. The genes are TRBV12-3 or TRBV12-4 and TRBJ2-6, with D uncertain. Trimming cost V 7 bases and J 1 base, with 8 bases left between them. The CDR3 runs 14 residues. The CDR3 protein is CASTQVSGANVLTF. The CDR3 region has the DNA TGTGCCAGCACCCAGGTTTCTGGGGCCAACGTCCTGACTTTC.

This sequence joins TRBV11-2 and TRBJ1-1, with a weak D call TRBD1 (5 bases). This CDR3 has 16 residues. Trimming cost V 0 bases and J 4 bases, with 15 bases left between them. Germline assignment: CDR1 SGHAT and CDR2 FQNNGV. In DNA form, the CDR3 reads TGTGCCAGCAGCTTAGACTCCGCCGTGGGGGGCACTGAAGCTTTCTTT. Its protein product is CASSLDSAVGGTEAFF.

The CDR3 sequence: CASFGTELYEQYF. CDR3 coding DNA: TGTGCCAGTTTCGGGACAGAACTCTACGAGCAGTACTTC. The chain recombines TRBV6-1 with TRBJ2-7, with 7 nucleotides matching TRBD1. This CDR3 has 13 amino acids. V dropped 9 bases and J dropped 3; count of bases not matched to a gene: 8. CDR1 is MNHNS, CDR2 SASEGT, per germline.

This chain uses TRBV5-1 with TRBJ1-2; the D is unclear. V gave up 4 bases and J gave up 7 bases, with 20 bases separating them. This CDR3 region has 15 residues. Germline-derived CDR1 and CDR2 are SGHRS and YFSETQ. The CDR3 DNA sequence: TGCGCCAGCAGCCCGGACGCGGAGGCTCGCAGTGGCTACACCTTC. Translation: CASSPDAEARSGYTF. Supplemented by reference TRBV5-1 and TRBJ1-2, the full variable domain reads KAGVTQTPRYLIKTRGQQVTLSCSPISGHRSVSWYQQTPGQGLQFLFEYFSETQRNKGNFPGRFSGRQFSNSRSEMNVSTLELGDSALYLCASSPDAEARSGYTFGSGTRLTVV.

This clonotype has more than one count but fewer than ten. The V call is TRBV20-1, the J call TRBJ2-7; D perhaps matches TRBD1 (7 bases). CDR1 is DFQATT and CDR2 is SNEGSKA in the germline V gene (reference sequence). The CDR3 is 16 amino acids. Trimming removed 0 bases at V and 0 bases at J, with 15 bases between. The DNA for the CDR3 is TGCAGTGCTAGAGATTGGGGCAGGGGGGACTCCTACGAGCAGTACTTC. This encodes CSARDWGRGDSYEQYF.

In this sample, this clonotype turned up many times. The chain links TRBV9 to TRBJ2-7; D call uncertain. V was trimmed by 0 bases and J by 2 bases, leaving 9 bases between them. CDR1 is SGDLS and CDR2 is YYNGEE in the germline V gene. This CDR3 has 14 amino acids. This CDR3 reads CASSVAGRPYEQYF. The CDR3 DNA is TGTGCCAGCAGCGTAGCTGGACGGCCCTACGAGCAGTACTTC.

Ten or more counts support this clonotype. The chain recombines TRBV7-2 with TRBJ2-1; possibly TRBD1 or TRBD2 for D (6 bases each). Germline lookup yields CDR1 SGHTA and CDR2 FQGNSA. Trimming pared 2 bases from V and 3 bases from J, leaving 11 bases between. This CDR3 contains 15 residues. CDR3 amino acids: CASSLLGGGYNEQFF. CDR3 nucleotide sequence: TGTGCCAGCAGCTTACTTGGAGGGGGCTACAATGAGCAGTTCTTC.